The T cell receptor (beta chain) under discussion was sequenced for a study of shared clonotypes between healthy human individuals. Study results and limitations: Relative to memory subsets, naive subsets generally showed larger estimated richness. The study drew on few donors, limiting represented genetic and exposure-history diversity.

Several immunoSEQ 96-well plates shared each subset's DNA, each plate a replicate. Using immunoSEQ multiplex PCR, the repertoire was profiled, and TCRdb retains in-frame clones only, with some absent. Of 1,500,000 or so clones listed, around 95% are singletons. Turning to this clone: Its cognate antigen is unknown.

CD45RA-negative memory and CD45RA+ naive subsets were split from the CD4+ cells. With V trimmed by 3 bases and J by 5 bases, 1 base remained unmatched. This CDR3 has 14 residues. The germline V gene has CDR1 SGHTA and CDR2 FQGNSA. V gene TRBV7-2 combines with J gene TRBJ2-2; TRBD2 matches 9 bases. The receptor comes from a young man in good health. The sequenced sample was naive CD4+ T cells sorted from blood. The subset was: CD45RA+ positively selected. The CDR3 reads CASSLTSGTGELFF. The CDR3 DNA reads TGTGCCAGCAGCTTGACTAGCGGTACCGGGGAGCTGTTTTTT.